One sample yielded the 25 T cell receptor beta chains listed below, sequenced in a study of CD8 T cells in ankylosing spondylitis. One entry per CDR3 protein results from TCRdb running MiXCR on the 5' RACE reads. The table has 30,000 to 45,000 distinct CDR3 sequences, 3% seen once. What was sequenced was blood, either unsorted or a sorted T cell fraction (not recorded which). All receptors derive from a male donor with ankylosing spondylitis or in good health (not recorded which).

This clonotype has a count of ten or more. The genes are TRBV9 and TRBJ2-1; D gene uncertain. This CDR3 comprises 15 residues. V dropped 0 bases and J dropped 6 bases, with 13 bases sitting between them. In germline, CDR1 is SGDLS, CDR2 YYNGEE. The CDR3 nucleotides are TGTGCCAGCAGCGTAGAAGTTCTCGTTCGCAATGAGCAGTTCTTC. Its translation: CASSVEVLVRNEQFF.

The table lists this clonotype with many counts. V is TRBV9 and J is TRBJ2-5; 8 bases map to TRBD2. The CDR3 spans 15 residues. The germline V gene has CDR1 SGDLS and CDR2 YYNGEE. Trimming at V came to 5 bases and at J to 2 bases, leaving 8 bases not matched to a gene. CDR3 nucleotides: TGTGCCAGCAGTCTCACCCCTAGCGGGCAAGAGACCCAGTACTTC. It is translated as CASSLTPSGQETQYF.

This clonotype was recorded many times. The rearrangement links TRBV21-1 to TRBJ2-2; the table names TRBD1, a call not compared with the DNA. TRBV21-1 is marked as a pseudogene. This CDR3 has 13 amino acids. This chain's CDR3 is CASRDPRPGELFF. CDR3 DNA: TGTGCCAGCAGGGACCCCCGCCCCGGGGAGCTGTTTTTT.

This clonotype was picked up many times. The chain is built from TRBV9 and TRBJ2-3, with D perhaps matching TRBD2 (7 bases). V was clipped by 0 bases and J by 5 bases, with 13 bases between them. In germline, CDR1 is SGDLS, CDR2 YYNGEE. This CDR3 has 15 residues. The CDR3 here is CASSVGGGGGDTQYF. The DNA of the CDR3 is TGTGCCAGCAGCGTAGGAGGCGGGGGCGGAGATACGCAGTATTTT.

This clonotype is labeled as medium-sized. The chain joins TRBV9 to TRBJ1-2; TRBD1 aligns across 7 bases. Germline loops: CDR1 SGDLS, CDR2 YYNGEE. Germline trimming cut 4 bases from V and 0 bases from J; bases unmatched to any gene: 6. This CDR3 has 15 amino acids. CDR3 DNA: TGTGCCAGCAGCCCCGGGGGACAGTCTAACTATGGCTACACCTTC. Residues: CASSPGGQSNYGYTF.

This clonotype was detected ten times or more. The chain links TRBV9 to TRBJ2-3, with 8 bases lining up with TRBD2. Germline-derived CDR1 and CDR2 are SGDLS and YYNGEE. V shed 0 bases, J shed 7 bases, and the junction held 7 bases outside the gene matches. CDR3 length: 15 amino acids. The CDR3 protein is CASSVGSGGRNTQYF. CDR3 DNA sequence: TGTGCCAGCAGCGTAGGTTCGGGGGGGAGGAATACGCAGTATTTT. The full variable domain, its missing parts supplied by reference TRBV9 and TRBJ2-3, is DSGVTQTPKHLITATGQRVTLRCSPRSGDLSVYWYQQSLDQGLQFLIQYYNGEERAKGNILERFSAQQFPDLHSELNLSSLELGDSALYFCASSVGSGGRNTQYFGPGTRLTVL.

The table lists this clonotype with many counts. The chain couples TRBV9 to TRBJ2-5; 8 nucleotides match TRBD2. Per germline, CDR1 SGDLS and CDR2 YYNGEE. V shed 0 bases, J shed 2 bases, and the junction held 3 bases outside the gene matches. The CDR3 covers 15 residues. CDR3 sequence: CASSVVGGAQETQYF. The CDR3, as DNA: TGTGCCAGCAGCGTAGTCGGGGGGGCACAAGAGACCCAGTACTTC. Drawing the rest from reference TRBV9 and TRBJ2-5, the complete variable domain is DSGVTQTPKHLITATGQRVTLRCSPRSGDLSVYWYQQSLDQGLQFLIQYYNGEERAKGNILERFSAQQFPDLHSELNLSSLELGDSALYFCASSVVGGAQETQYFGPGTRLLVL.

The sample holds many counts of this clonotype. The chain couples TRBV9 to TRBJ2-5; D uncertain. Deletions cut 0 bases from V and 5 bases from J, with 14 bases between. Germline V gives CDR1 SGDLS, CDR2 YYNGEE. The CDR3 length is 15 residues. CDR3 bases: TGTGCCAGCAGCGTAGCGGTTGGTTTAATGGAGACCCAGTACTTC. Protein sequence: CASSVAVGLMETQYF.

This clonotype showed up many times. This chain links TRBV9 with TRBJ2-3; no clear D gene. The germline V gene encodes CDR1 SGDLS and CDR2 YYNGEE. V was trimmed by 0 bases and J by 0 bases, leaving 11 bases between them. The CDR3 has 16 residues. The CDR3 protein is CASSVVVSTSTDTQYF. For the CDR3, the DNA is TGTGCCAGCAGCGTAGTGGTCAGCACTAGCACAGATACGCAGTATTTT.

This clonotype was seen ten or more times. The gene calls are TRBV9 and TRBJ2-2, with D possibly being TRBD1 (8 bases). This CDR3 has 15 residues. Germline assignment: CDR1 SGDLS and CDR2 YYNGEE. Trimming pared 3 bases from V and 5 bases from J, leaving 14 bases between. CDR3 residues: CASSGPQGGTGELFF. The CDR3 DNA sequence: TGTGCCAGCAGCGGCCCACAGGGGGGGACCGGGGAGCTGTTTTTT.

This clonotype appeared many times. CDR3 nucleotide sequence: TGTGCCAGCACTCGGACAACCTCCTACAATGAGCAGTTCTTC. Protein product: CASTRTTSYNEQFF. The chain joins TRBV9 to TRBJ2-1, with D tentatively TRBD1 (5 bases). This CDR3 region has 14 residues. Per the germline V gene, CDR1 is SGDLS and CDR2 is YYNGEE. V was cut by 6 bases and J by 0 bases, with 10 bases left in between.

This clonotype appeared many times. The J gene is TRBJ1-2, the V gene TRBV9; D is unclear. Germline values: CDR1 SGDLS, CDR2 YYNGEE. The CDR3 has 14 amino acids. The V end was cut by 0 bases, the J end by 1 base, with 7 bases between. This CDR3 reads CASSVEGLNYGYTF. For the CDR3, the DNA is TGTGCCAGCAGCGTAGAAGGTCTTAACTATGGCTACACCTTC.

The table lists this clonotype with many counts. The V and J genes are TRBV9 and TRBJ2-5, with 12 bases identical to TRBD1. Germline V gene sequence: CDR1 SGDLS, CDR2 YYNGEE. This CDR3 has 15 amino acids. Germline trimming cut 3 bases from V and 5 bases from J; bases unmatched to any gene: 5. CDR3 in amino acids: CASSAGTGGSETQYF. The DNA for the CDR3 is TGTGCCAGCAGCGCAGGGACAGGGGGCAGTGAGACCCAGTACTTC.

This clonotype was seen ten or more times. The rearrangement links TRBV9 to TRBJ2-1, with no clear D. The germline V gene has CDR1 SGDLS and CDR2 YYNGEE. V lost 0 bases and J 7 bases, leaving 8 bases between the germline ends. CDR3 length: 13 amino acids. DNA for the CDR3: TGTGCCAGCAGCGTAGAGTCCTGGAATGAGCAGTTCTTC. It specifies CASSVESWNEQFF.

This clonotype was seen repeatedly, ten times or more. The gene calls are TRBV9 and TRBJ2-3, with D unclear. V gave up 2 bases and J gave up 3 bases, with 10 bases separating them. The CDR3 has 14 residues. CDR1 is SGDLS and CDR2 is YYNGEE in the germline V gene. The DNA of the CDR3 is TGTGCCAGCAGCGTTTCGGGCCCAACAGATACGCAGTATTTT. This encodes CASSVSGPTDTQYF.

In this sample, this clonotype turned up many times. The rearrangement joins TRBV9 to TRBJ1-4; the D gene is possibly TRBD1 (6 bases). CDR3 length: 15 amino acids. The V gene's germline CDR1 is SGDLS and CDR2 YYNGEE. Trimming left V 0 bases short and J 7 bases short, with 13 bases between. Here the CDR3 DNA reads TGTGCCAGCAGCGTAGCTGGGGGCACGGGTGAAAAACTGTTTTTT. Translating it yields CASSVAGGTGEKLFF.

This clonotype was counted ten times or more. J is TRBJ1-1 and V is TRBV9; D unresolved. Between the trimmed V and J ends, which lost 1 base and 3 bases, there was a span of 7 bases. The CDR3 is 13 amino acids. Germline lookup yields CDR1 SGDLS and CDR2 YYNGEE. The CDR3 sequence is CASSVIPDTEAFF. CDR3 sequence (DNA): TGTGCCAGCAGCGTAATTCCGGACACTGAAGCTTTCTTT.

Ten or more counts support this clonotype. This chain connects TRBV9 to TRBJ2-3; 7 positions match TRBD1. CDR3 size: 16 residues. Germline assignment: CDR1 SGDLS and CDR2 YYNGEE. V dropped 0 bases and J dropped 6; count of bases not matched to a gene: 10. CDR3 protein: CASSVAPGQRFDTQYF. In nucleotides, the CDR3 is TGTGCCAGCAGCGTAGCGCCGGGACAGAGGTTTGATACGCAGTATTTT. Drawing the rest from reference TRBV9 and TRBJ2-3, the complete variable domain is DSGVTQTPKHLITATGQRVTLRCSPRSGDLSVYWYQQSLDQGLQFLIQYYNGEERAKGNILERFSAQQFPDLHSELNLSSLELGDSALYFCASSVAPGQRFDTQYFGPGTRLTVL.

At least ten counts were recorded for this clonotype. This chain uses TRBV9 with TRBJ1-2; D is undetermined. There are 14 residues in the CDR3. The V end was cut by 2 bases, the J end by 1 base, with 9 bases between. Germline loops: CDR1 SGDLS, CDR2 YYNGEE. In nucleotides, the CDR3 is TGTGCCAGCAGCGTCACGGAAGATAACTATGGCTACACCTTC. This encodes CASSVTEDNYGYTF. Filled out from reference TRBV9 and TRBJ1-2, the complete variable domain reads DSGVTQTPKHLITATGQRVTLRCSPRSGDLSVYWYQQSLDQGLQFLIQYYNGEERAKGNILERFSAQQFPDLHSELNLSSLELGDSALYFCASSVTEDNYGYTFGSGTRLTVV.

This clonotype was found many times. The V and J genes are TRBV9 and TRBJ2-1; the match to TRBD2 covers 14 bases. Losses at the gene ends were 3 bases for V and 14 bases for J; bases not matched to a gene: 4. The CDR3 has 13 residues. Germline values: CDR1 SGDLS, CDR2 YYNGEE. The CDR3 region has the DNA TGTGCCAGCAGCGCCGGACTAGCGGGAGGAGAGTTCTTC. Residues: CASSAGLAGGEFF.

This clonotype was detected ten times or more. This chain links TRBV9 with TRBJ2-3; 10 nucleotides match TRBD2. With V trimmed by 0 bases and J by 2 bases, 3 bases remained unmatched. The CDR3 is made up of 16 amino acids. Germline V gene data show CDR1 as SGDLS and CDR2 as YYNGEE. CDR3 amino acids: CASSVASGRNTDTQYF. CDR3 in DNA: TGTGCCAGCAGCGTAGCTAGCGGGAGAAACACAGATACGCAGTATTTT.

V is TRBV9 and J is TRBJ1-3, with D perhaps matching TRBD1 (5 bases). V lost 4 bases, J lost 4 bases, and 18 bases lay in between. Germline CDR1 is SGDLS and CDR2 is YYNGEE. The CDR3 has 16 residues. In nucleotides, the CDR3 is TGTGCCAGCAGCCCTGGGACCGATGAGTACGGAAACACCATATATTTT. Translated: CASSPGTDEYGNTIYF.

This clonotype was found many times. The CDR3 sequence is CASSGTSGDTQYF. In nucleotides, the CDR3 is TGTGCCAGCAGCGGCACTAGCGGAGATACGCAGTATTTT. The gene calls are TRBV9 and TRBJ2-3; 8 bases fit TRBD2. Germline V gives CDR1 SGDLS, CDR2 YYNGEE. The junction had 2 bases not matched to a gene; V was cut back by 3 bases and J by 5 bases. The CDR3 sequence is 13 residues long.

This clonotype was picked up many times. The rearrangement joins TRBV9 to TRBJ1-2; perhaps TRBD1 as D (6 bases). This CDR3 is 13 amino acids long. Germline V gives CDR1 SGDLS, CDR2 YYNGEE. V dropped 0 bases and J dropped 7 bases, with 10 bases sitting between them. The CDR3 DNA follows: TGTGCCAGCAGCGTAGGAGGGGGAGGTGGCTACACCTTC. Translated: CASSVGGGGGYTF.

This clonotype was counted at least ten times. The rearrangement joins TRBV9 to TRBJ2-5; 10 bases line up with TRBD1. Germline loops: CDR1 SGDLS, CDR2 YYNGEE. With 4 bases clipped from V and 4 bases from J, the junction kept 4 bases outside the gene matches. This CDR3 contains 14 residues. The CDR3 DNA reads TGTGCCAGCAGCCCGGACAGGGGGGGAGAGACCCAGTACTTC. Amino acid sequence: CASSPDRGGETQYF.